The rows below give T cell receptor beta chains drawn from one sample of a study of graft-versus-host responses after intestinal transplantation. Here immunoSEQ multiplex PCR was the method, and the copy in TCRdb shows in-frame clones only, minus some. This table has 20,000 to 25,000 clones, approximately 46% appearing once. Sequenced here: alloreactive CD4+ T cells from a mixed lymphocyte reaction culture, sampled before intestinal transplant. The receptors were gathered from a human patient who received an intestinal transplant. CDR3s include the opening cysteine and the closing phenylalanine or tryptophan. The D gene is left open where the match is weak. Part of the rows lack a size; the others show once, few, many or a class for expanded clones.

CDR3 length | J gene | D gene | clone size | V gene | CDR3 protein | CDR3 DNA
15 | TRBJ2-3 | TRBD1 | . | TRBV7-3 | CASSRGQLSTDTQYF | TGTGCCAGCAGCCGGGGACAGCTAAGCACAGATACGCAGTATTTT
15 | TRBJ1-1 | TRBD1 | . | TRBV2 | CASSGQGLVNTEAFF | TGTGCCAGCAGTGGACAGGGCTTGGTTAACACTGAAGCTTTCTTT
15 | TRBJ2-3 | TRBD2 | . | TRBV5-4 | CASSSDSGGTDTQYF | TGTGCCAGCAGCTCGGATAGCGGGGGTACAGATACGCAGTATTTT
15 | TRBJ2-7 | . | . | TRBV5-1 | CASSSHSGSSYEQYF | TGCGCCAGCAGCTCCCATAGCGGCTCCTCCTACGAGCAGTACTTC
13 | TRBJ1-2 | . | few | TRBV7-3 | CASSLEGLGGYTF | TGTGCCAGCAGCTTGGAGGGGCTAGGGGGCTACACCTTC
15 | TRBJ2-3 | . | . | TRBV5-5 | CASSHLRGVADTQYF | TGTGCCAGCAGTCATCTCAGGGGGGTGGCAGATACGCAGTATTTT
15 | TRBJ2-1 | . | few | TRBV18 | CASSPLGADYNEQFF | TGTGCCAGCTCACCATTGGGGGCCGACTACAATGAGCAGTTCTTC
15 | TRBJ2-7 | . | . | TRBV6-6 | CASSLWAGGTYEQYF | TGTGCCAGCAGTTTATGGGCCGGGGGAACCTACGAGCAGTACTTC
13 | TRBJ1-1 | . | . | TRBV25-1 | CASTEGLRTEAFF | TGTGCCAGCACCGAGGGACTGCGCACTGAAGCTTTCTTT
18 | TRBJ2-7 | TRBD2 | . | TRBV7-9 | CASSFIPGLAGGPYEQYF | TGTGCCAGCAGCTTTATACCAGGACTAGCGGGGGGCCCCTACGAGCAGTACTTC
15 | TRBJ1-3 | TRBD1 | few | TRBV7-9 | CASSLQTGVRNTIYF | TGTGCCAGCAGCTTACAGACAGGGGTTAGGAACACCATATATTTT
16 | TRBJ2-3 | . | . | TRBV4-1 | CASSQEVAISTDTQYF | TGCGCCAGCAGCCAAGAGGTTGCTATTTCCACAGATACGCAGTATTTT
17 | TRBJ1-3 | . | medium-sized | TRBV10-2 | CASWGGLTVARPGTIYF | TGCGCCAGCTGGGGGGGTTTGACAGTCGCGCGTCCGGGCACCATATATTTT
14 | TRBJ2-1 | TRBD1 | . | TRBV10-1 | CASSADRGWGEQFF | TGCGCCAGCAGTGCGGACAGGGGGTGGGGTGAGCAGTTCTTC
15 | TRBJ2-1 | TRBD2 | . | TRBV6-5 | CASKPPSGAFSEQFF | TGTGCCAGCAAGCCCCCAAGCGGGGCCTTTAGTGAGCAGTTCTTC
15 | TRBJ2-3 | TRBD2 | . | TRBV5-4 | CASSPPGLATDTQYF | TGTGCCAGCAGCCCCCCGGGACTAGCCACAGATACGCAGTATTTT
19 | TRBJ2-6 | TRBD2 | few | TRBV4-2 | CASSVSSGVTSSGANVLTF | TGTGCCAGCAGCGTTTCTAGCGGGGTCACCAGCTCTGGGGCCAACGTCCTGACTTTC
15 | TRBJ2-3 | . | few | TRBV18 | CASSPGLLSTDTQYF | TGTGCCAGCTCACCGGGACTCCTGAGCACAGATACGCAGTATTTT
15 | TRBJ2-7 | . | . | TRBV9 | CASSVGGGGVYEQYF | TGTGCCAGCAGCGTAGGCGGAGGGGGGGTCTACGAGCAGTACTTC
15 | TRBJ2-3 | TRBD1 | . | TRBV4-2 | CASSQPGQGADTQYF | TGTGCCAGCAGCCAACCGGGACAGGGAGCAGATACGCAGTATTTT
13 | TRBJ2-2 | TRBD1 | . | TRBV6-5 | CASTRTGTGELFF | TGTGCCAGCACCCGGACAGGGACCGGGGAGCTGTTTTTT
14 | TRBJ2-7 | TRBD1 | . | TRBV7-9 | CASSFYIGGGEQYF | TGTGCCAGCAGCTTCTATATAGGGGGCGGCGAGCAGTACTTC
10 | TRBJ2-2 | . | . | TRBV19 | CAPRGWELFF | TGTGCCCCCAGGGGCTGGGAGCTGTTTTTT
14 | TRBJ1-2 | . | . | TRBV7-2 | CASSLFGSSYGYTF | TGTGCCAGCAGCTTATTCGGGAGTAGCTATGGCTACACCTTC
14 | TRBJ2-1 | . | . | TRBV5-1 | CASSLGAIYNEQFF | TGCGCCAGCAGCTTGGGGGCTATCTACAATGAGCAGTTCTTC
15 | TRBJ2-7 | TRBD1 | few | TRBV10-3 | CAISESTGSPYEQYF | TGTGCCATCAGTGAGTCGACAGGGAGCCCCTACGAGCAGTACTTC
15 | TRBJ2-1 | TRBD1 | . | TRBV10-3 | CAIRERDRVSDEQFF | TGTGCCATCAGAGAACGAGACAGGGTTTCCGATGAGCAGTTCTTC
14 | TRBJ1-2 | TRBD1 | . | TRBV10-3 | CAISNGTGIYGYTF | TGTGCCATCAGTAACGGGACAGGGATCTATGGCTACACCTTC
14 | TRBJ1-6 | . | . | TRBV6-5 | CASSATGHNSPLHF | TGTGCCAGCAGCGCCACAGGACACAATTCACCCCTCCACTTT
13 | TRBJ1-2 | TRBD1 | few | TRBV2 | CASSGQGLGGYTF | TGTGCCAGCAGCGGACAGGGGCTGGGAGGCTACACCTTC
13 | TRBJ1-2 | . | few | TRBV6-5 | CASIKPGDYGYTF | TGTGCCAGCATTAAACCAGGCGACTATGGCTACACCTTC
15 | TRBJ2-7 | . | few | TRBV19 | CASSPAGRTPLEQYF | TGTGCCAGTAGTCCTGCGGGGCGGACCCCCCTCGAGCAGTACTTC
13 | TRBJ2-1 | TRBD1 | . | TRBV9 | CASRPGTGGEQFF | TGTGCCAGCAGACCCGGGACAGGGGGTGAGCAGTTCTTC
13 | TRBJ2-5 | . | . | TRBV11-1 | CASSLGPWGTQYF | TGTGCCAGCAGCTTGGGGCCTTGGGGGACCCAGTACTTC
14 | TRBJ2-1 | . | few | TRBV6-6 | CASSLWGPYNEQFF | TGTGCCAGCAGTCTGTGGGGCCCCTACAATGAGCAGTTCTTC
16 | TRBJ2-5 | TRBD2 | . | TRBV7-3 | CASSLYGTSGAETQYF | TGTGCCAGCAGCTTATATGGGACTAGCGGGGCGGAGACCCAGTACTTC
15 | TRBJ1-4 | . | . | TRBV7-6 | CASSLSGGPNEKLFF | TGTGCCAGCAGCTTATCCGGGGGTCCTAATGAAAAACTGTTTTTT
16 | TRBJ2-1 | . | . | TRBV5-4 | CASSLASIYSYNEQFF | TGTGCCAGCAGCTTGGCTAGCATATACTCCTACAATGAGCAGTTCTTC
14 | TRBJ2-7 | TRBD1 | . | TRBV5-1 | CASSLGGQFYEQYF | TGCGCCAGCAGCTTGGGGGGACAGTTCTACGAGCAGTACTTC
13 | TRBJ1-1 | TRBD1 | few | TRBV5-1 | CASSIGTGGEAFF | TGCGCCAGCAGCATAGGGACAGGGGGAGAAGCTTTCTTT
15 | TRBJ1-1 | . | few | TRBV6-5 | CASSPRTEHSGEAFF | TGTGCCAGCAGCCCTCGGACAGAGCACTCGGGCGAAGCTTTCTTT